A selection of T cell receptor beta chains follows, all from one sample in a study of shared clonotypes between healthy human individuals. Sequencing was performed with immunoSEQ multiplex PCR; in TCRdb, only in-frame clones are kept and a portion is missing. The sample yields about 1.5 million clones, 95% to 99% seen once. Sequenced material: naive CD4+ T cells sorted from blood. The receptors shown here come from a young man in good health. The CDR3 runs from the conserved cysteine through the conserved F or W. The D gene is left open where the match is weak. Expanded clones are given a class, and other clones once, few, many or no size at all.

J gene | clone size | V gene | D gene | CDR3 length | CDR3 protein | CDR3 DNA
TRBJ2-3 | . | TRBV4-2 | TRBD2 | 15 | CASSPLAGTRYTQYF | TGTGCCAGCAGCCCCCTAGCGGGAACCCGATATACGCAGTATTTT
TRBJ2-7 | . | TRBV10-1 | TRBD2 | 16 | CASSEGHGLAGYEQYF | TGCGCCAGCAGTGAGGGGCACGGACTAGCCGGTTACGAGCAGTACTTC
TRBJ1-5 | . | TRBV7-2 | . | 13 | CASSLGPNQPQHF | TGTGCCAGCAGCTTAGGGCCCAATCAGCCCCAGCATTTT
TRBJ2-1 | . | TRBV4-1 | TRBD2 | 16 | CASSQESGSSNNEQFF | TGCGCCAGCAGCCAGGAGAGCGGGAGTAGTAACAATGAGCAGTTCTTC
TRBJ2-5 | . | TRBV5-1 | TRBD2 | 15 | CASSLVWSGVETQYF | TGCGCCAGCAGCTTGGTATGGAGCGGGGTTGAGACCCAGTACTTC
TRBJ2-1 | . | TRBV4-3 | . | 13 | CASSQDWDNEQFF | TGCGCCAGCAGCCAAGATTGGGACAATGAGCAGTTCTTC
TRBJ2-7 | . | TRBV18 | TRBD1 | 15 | CASSPETGISYEQYF | TGTGCCAGCTCACCCGAGACAGGGATTTCCTACGAGCAGTACTTC
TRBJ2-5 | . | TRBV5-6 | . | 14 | CASSYVAQKETQYF | TGTGCCAGCAGCTACGTGGCCCAGAAAGAGACCCAGTACTTC
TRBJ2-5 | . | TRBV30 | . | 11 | CAWSPQETQYF | TGTGCCTGGAGTCCCCAAGAGACCCAGTACTTC
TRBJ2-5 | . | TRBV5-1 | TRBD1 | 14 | CASSDPQGQETQYF | TGCGCCAGCAGCGATCCACAGGGGCAAGAGACCCAGTACTTC
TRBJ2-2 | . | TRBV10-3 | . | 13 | CAIRGADTGELFF | TGTGCCATCAGGGGGGCGGACACCGGGGAGCTGTTTTTT
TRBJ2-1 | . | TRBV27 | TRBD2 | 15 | CASTSRLALYNEQFF | TGTGCCAGCACTTCCCGACTAGCCCTCTACAATGAGCAGTTCTTC
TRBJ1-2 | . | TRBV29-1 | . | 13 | CSYTQGFLQGYTF | TGCAGCTACACGCAGGGGTTCCTGCAGGGCTACACCTTC
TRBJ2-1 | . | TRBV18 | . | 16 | CASSPLTQGPYNEQFF | TGTGCCAGCTCACCTCTCACACAGGGCCCTTACAATGAGCAGTTCTTC
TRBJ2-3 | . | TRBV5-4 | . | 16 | CASSLKQGVRTDTQYF | TGTGCCAGCAGCTTGAAACAGGGAGTACGCACAGATACGCAGTATTTT
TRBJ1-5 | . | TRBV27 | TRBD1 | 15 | CASSVRQGSNQPQHF | TGTGCCAGCAGTGTACGACAGGGTAGCAATCAGCCCCAGCATTTT
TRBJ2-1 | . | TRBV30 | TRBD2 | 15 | CAWSPAGFMFNEQFF | TGTGCCTGGAGTCCAGCGGGATTTATGTTCAATGAGCAGTTCTTC
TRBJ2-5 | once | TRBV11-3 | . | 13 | CASSASVQETQYF | TGTGCCAGCAGCGCGTCAGTTCAAGAGACCCAGTACTTC
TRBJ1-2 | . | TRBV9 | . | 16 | CASSQGTRLINYGYTF | TGTGCCAGCAGTCAGGGGACTAGGCTGATTAACTATGGCTACACCTTC
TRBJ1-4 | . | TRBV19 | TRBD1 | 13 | CASSQDRDEKLFF | TGTGCCAGTAGCCAGGACAGGGACGAAAAACTGTTTTTT
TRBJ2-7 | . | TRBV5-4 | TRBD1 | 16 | CASSSRKQGAPYEQYF | TGTGCCAGCAGCTCCCGAAAACAGGGGGCGCCGTACGAGCAGTACTTC
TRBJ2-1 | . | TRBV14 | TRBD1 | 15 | CASSQRTGGYNEQFF | TGTGCCAGCAGCCAACGGACAGGGGGATACAATGAGCAGTTCTTC
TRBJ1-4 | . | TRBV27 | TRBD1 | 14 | CASSLPGTGEKLFF | TGTGCCAGCAGTTTACCCGGGACAGGGGAAAAACTGTTTTTT
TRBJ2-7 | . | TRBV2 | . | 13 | CASSAGTLYEQYF | TGTGCCAGCAGCGCCGGGACCCTCTACGAGCAGTACTTC
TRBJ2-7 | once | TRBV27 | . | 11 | CASRRGYEQYF | TGTGCCAGCAGGAGGGGTTACGAGCAGTACTTC
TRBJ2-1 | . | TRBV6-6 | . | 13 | CASSLSGYNEQFF | TGTGCCAGCAGTCTATCGGGATACAATGAGCAGTTCTTC
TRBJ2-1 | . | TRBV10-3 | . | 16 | CAISGSGDYGPNEQFF | TGTGCCATCAGTGGGTCAGGAGACTACGGACCCAATGAGCAGTTCTTC
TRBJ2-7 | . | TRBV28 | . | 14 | CASSLRTVPYEQYF | TGTGCCAGCAGTTTAAGGACGGTCCCCTACGAGCAGTACTTC
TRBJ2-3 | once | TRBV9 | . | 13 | CASSPLIPDTQYF | TGTGCCAGCAGTCCCTTGATCCCAGATACGCAGTATTTT
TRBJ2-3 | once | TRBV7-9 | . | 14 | CASSPRRATDTQYF | TGTGCCAGCAGCCCACGGAGGGCCACAGATACGCAGTATTTT
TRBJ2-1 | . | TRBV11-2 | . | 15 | CASSLFLFRYNEQFF | TGTGCCAGCAGCTTATTTCTTTTTCGGTACAATGAGCAGTTCTTC
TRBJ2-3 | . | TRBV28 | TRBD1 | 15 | CASSLTGQGLGTQYF | TGTGCCAGCAGTTTAACTGGACAGGGGTTAGGTACGCAGTATTTT
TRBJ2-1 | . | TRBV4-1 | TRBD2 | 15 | CASSLGLAGGHEQFF | TGCGCCAGCAGTTTGGGGCTAGCGGGAGGGCATGAGCAGTTCTTC
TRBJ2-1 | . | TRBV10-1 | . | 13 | CASSETPYNEQFF | TGCGCCAGCAGTGAAACTCCCTACAATGAGCAGTTCTTC
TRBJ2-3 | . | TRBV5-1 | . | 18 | CASSLVGYREGSTDTQYF | TGCGCCAGCAGCTTGGTCGGGTACAGGGAAGGAAGCACAGATACGCAGTATTTT